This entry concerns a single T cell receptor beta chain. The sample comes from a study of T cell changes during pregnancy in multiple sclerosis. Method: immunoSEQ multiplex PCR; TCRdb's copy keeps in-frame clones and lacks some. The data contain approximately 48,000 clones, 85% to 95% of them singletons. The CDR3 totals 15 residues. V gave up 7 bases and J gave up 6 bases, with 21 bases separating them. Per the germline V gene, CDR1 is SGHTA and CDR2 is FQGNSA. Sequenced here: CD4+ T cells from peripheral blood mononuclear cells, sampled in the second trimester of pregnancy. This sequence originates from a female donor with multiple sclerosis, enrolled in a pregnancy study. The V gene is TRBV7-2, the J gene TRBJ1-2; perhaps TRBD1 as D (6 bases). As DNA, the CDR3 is TGTGCCAGCACCATTTCCGGGGGGCGGGTTCATGGCTACACCTTC. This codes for CASTISGGRVHGYTF.